This T cell receptor (beta chain) appears in the sequencing data of a study of cytomegalovirus exposure and HLA in healthy donors. For the study at large: Earlier results showed approximately 110 million unique TCR beta sequences derived from some 180 million T cells. Study findings and constraints: Across all donors, roughly uniform sequencing depth was an assumption of the presence/absence analyses. Some highly shared sequence variants likely arose as a pipeline artifact.

Notes on this clone: The antigen remains undetermined.

The CDR3 is 11 residues long. Germline V lookup: CDR1 SGHNT, CDR2 YYREEE (reference sequence). V shed 4 bases and J shed 2 bases, with 4 bases lying between them. PCR amplification relied on 60 Vbeta primers (plus 13 Jbeta primers). Generated by immunoSEQ multiplex PCR, the TCRdb table keeps only in-frame clones and is missing some. The sample holds tens of thousands of clones, 78% seen once. The sequence was collected from a man younger than 35 in good health and CMV-seropositive. This sequence joins TRBV5-4 and TRBJ2-7; no clear D gene. The sequenced material came from PBMCs. The CDR3 DNA is TGTGCCAGCAGCCTTGCCTACGAGCAGTACTTC. As protein: CASSLAYEQYF.